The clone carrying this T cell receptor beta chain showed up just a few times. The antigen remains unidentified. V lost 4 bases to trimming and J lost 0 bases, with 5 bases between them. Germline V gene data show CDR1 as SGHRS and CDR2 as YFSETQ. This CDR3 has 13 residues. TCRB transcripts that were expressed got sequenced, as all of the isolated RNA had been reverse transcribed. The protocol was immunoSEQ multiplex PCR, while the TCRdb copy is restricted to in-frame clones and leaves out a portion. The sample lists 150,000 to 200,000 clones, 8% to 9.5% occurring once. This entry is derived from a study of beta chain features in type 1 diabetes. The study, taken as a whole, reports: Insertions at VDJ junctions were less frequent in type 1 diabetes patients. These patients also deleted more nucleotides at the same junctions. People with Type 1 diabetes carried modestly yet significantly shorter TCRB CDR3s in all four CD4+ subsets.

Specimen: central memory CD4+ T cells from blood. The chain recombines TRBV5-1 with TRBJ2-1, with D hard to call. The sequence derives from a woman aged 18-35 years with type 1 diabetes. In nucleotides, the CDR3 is TGCGCCAGCAGCCTCTCCTCCTACAATGAGCAGTTCTTC. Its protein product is CASSLSSYNEQFF.